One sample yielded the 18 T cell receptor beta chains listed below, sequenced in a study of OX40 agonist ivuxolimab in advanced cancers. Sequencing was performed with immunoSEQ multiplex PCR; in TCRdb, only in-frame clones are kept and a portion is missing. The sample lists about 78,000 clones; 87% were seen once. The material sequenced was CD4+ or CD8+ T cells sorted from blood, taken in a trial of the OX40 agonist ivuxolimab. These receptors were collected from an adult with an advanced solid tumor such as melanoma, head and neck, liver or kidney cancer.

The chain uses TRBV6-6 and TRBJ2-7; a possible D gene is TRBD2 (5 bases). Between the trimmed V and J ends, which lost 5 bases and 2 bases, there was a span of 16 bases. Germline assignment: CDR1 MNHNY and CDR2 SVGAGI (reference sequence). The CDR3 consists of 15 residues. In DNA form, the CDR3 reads TGTGCCAGCAGTCCTCCCGGGATCAAGGCCTACGAGCAGTACTTC. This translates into CASSPPGIKAYEQYF.

The CDR3 DNA is TGCGCCAGCAGCACCCCTAGCGGCAACTCCTACGAGCAGTACTTC. This gives the protein CASSTPSGNSYEQYF. The V and J genes are TRBV5-1 and TRBJ2-7; TRBD2 matches at 7 bases. V shed 4 bases and J 0 bases; nucleotides not matched to a gene: 7. CDR1 is SGHRS and CDR2 is YFSETQ in the germline V gene. The CDR3 is 15 amino acids.

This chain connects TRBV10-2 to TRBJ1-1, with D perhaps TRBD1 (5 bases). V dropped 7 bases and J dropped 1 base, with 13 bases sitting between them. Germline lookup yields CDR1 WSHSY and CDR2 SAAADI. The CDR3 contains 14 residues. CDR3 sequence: CASKRGTWNTEAFF. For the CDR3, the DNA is TGCGCCAGCAAAAGAGGGACTTGGAACACTGAAGCTTTCTTT.

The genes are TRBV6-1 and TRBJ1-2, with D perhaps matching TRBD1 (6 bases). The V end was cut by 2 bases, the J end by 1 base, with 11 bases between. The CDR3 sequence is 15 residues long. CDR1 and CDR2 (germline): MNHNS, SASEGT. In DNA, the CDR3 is TGTGCCAGCAGTGAACCAATACAGGGTAACTATGGCTACACCTTC. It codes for CASSEPIQGNYGYTF.

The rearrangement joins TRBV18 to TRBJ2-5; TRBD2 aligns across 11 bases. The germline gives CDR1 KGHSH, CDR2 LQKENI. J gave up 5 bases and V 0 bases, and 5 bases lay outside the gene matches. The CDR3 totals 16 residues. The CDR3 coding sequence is TGTGCCAGCTCACCACCACTAGCGGGAGTGAAGGAGACCCAGTACTTC. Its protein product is CASSPPLAGVKETQYF.

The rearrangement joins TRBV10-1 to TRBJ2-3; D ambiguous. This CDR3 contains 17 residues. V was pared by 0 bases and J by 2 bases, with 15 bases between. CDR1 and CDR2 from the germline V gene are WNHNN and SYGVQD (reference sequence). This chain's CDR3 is CASSESRRGRNTDTQYF. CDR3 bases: TGCGCCAGCAGTGAGTCCCGACGCGGACGGAACACAGATACGCAGTATTTT.

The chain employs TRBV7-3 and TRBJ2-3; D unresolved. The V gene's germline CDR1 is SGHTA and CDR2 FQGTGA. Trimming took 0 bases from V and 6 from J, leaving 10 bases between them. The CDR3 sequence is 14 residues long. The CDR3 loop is CASSLTGRWDTQYF. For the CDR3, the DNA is TGTGCCAGCAGCTTAACAGGACGGTGGGATACGCAGTATTTT.

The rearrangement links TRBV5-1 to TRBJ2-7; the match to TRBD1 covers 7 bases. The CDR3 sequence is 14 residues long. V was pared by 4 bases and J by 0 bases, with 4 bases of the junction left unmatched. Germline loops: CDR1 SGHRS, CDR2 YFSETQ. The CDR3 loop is CASSRQGISYEQYF. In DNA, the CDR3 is TGCGCCAGCAGCCGACAGGGCATCTCCTACGAGCAGTACTTC.

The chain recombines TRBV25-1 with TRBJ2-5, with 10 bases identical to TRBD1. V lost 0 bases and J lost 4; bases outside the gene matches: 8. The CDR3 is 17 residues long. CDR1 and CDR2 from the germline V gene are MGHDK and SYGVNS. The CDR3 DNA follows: TGTGCCAGCAGTGAATATCGAGGACAGGGGGTTTCAGAGACCCAGTACTTC. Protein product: CASSEYRGQGVSETQYF.

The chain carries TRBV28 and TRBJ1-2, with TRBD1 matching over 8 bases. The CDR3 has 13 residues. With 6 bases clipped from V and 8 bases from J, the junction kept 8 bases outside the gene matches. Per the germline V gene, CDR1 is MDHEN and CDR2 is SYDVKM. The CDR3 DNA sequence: TGTGCCAGCAGCCTCGGACAGGGCTGGGGCTACACCTTC. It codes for CASSLGQGWGYTF.

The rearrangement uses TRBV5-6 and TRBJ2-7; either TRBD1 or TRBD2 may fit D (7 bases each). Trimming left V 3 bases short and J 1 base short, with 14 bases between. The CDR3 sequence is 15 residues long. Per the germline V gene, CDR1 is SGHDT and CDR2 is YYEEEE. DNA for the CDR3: TGTGCCAGCAGCTGGGGCAGGGGGGGATCCTACGAGCAGTACTTC. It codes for CASSWGRGGSYEQYF.

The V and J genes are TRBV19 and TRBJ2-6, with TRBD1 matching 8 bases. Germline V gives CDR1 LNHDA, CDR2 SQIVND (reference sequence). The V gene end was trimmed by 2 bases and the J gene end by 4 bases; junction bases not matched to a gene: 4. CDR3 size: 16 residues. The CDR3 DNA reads TGTGCCAGTAGTATACAGGGGGCGCTGGGGGCCAACGTCCTGACTTTC. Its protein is CASSIQGALGANVLTF.

CDR3 region: CASSLDISGNTIYF. CDR3 DNA: TGTGCCAGCAGCTTAGACATCTCTGGAAACACCATATATTTT. The chain links TRBV7-9 to TRBJ1-3; D is unresolved. With 1 base removed from V and 0 bases from J, the gap between germline ends came to 4 bases. Germline CDR1 reads SEHNR; CDR2 reads FQNEAQ (reference sequence). The CDR3 has 14 amino acids.

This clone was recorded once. CDR3 residues: CASSDPGRGDYGYTF. The CDR3 nucleotides read TGTGCCAGCAGCGACCCGGGCAGGGGGGACTATGGCTACACCTTC. The chain joins TRBV2 to TRBJ1-2, with 7 nucleotides matching TRBD1. From germline, CDR1 is SNHLY and CDR2 FYNNEI. CDR3 size: 15 residues. The junction had 10 bases not matched to a gene; V was cut back by 6 bases and J by 3 bases.

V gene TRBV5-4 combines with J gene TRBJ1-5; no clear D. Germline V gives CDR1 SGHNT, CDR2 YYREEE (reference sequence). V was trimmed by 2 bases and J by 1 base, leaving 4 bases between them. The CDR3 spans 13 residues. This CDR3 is CASSFESNQPQHF. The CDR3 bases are TGTGCCAGCAGCTTCGAGAGCAATCAGCCCCAGCATTTT.

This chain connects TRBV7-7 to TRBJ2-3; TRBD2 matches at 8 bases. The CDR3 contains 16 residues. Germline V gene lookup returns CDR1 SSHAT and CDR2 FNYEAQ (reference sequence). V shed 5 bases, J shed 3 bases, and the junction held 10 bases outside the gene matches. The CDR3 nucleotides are TGTGCCAGCAGCATAGGGCTAGCGGGTCGAACAGATACGCAGTATTTT. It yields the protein CASSIGLAGRTDTQYF.

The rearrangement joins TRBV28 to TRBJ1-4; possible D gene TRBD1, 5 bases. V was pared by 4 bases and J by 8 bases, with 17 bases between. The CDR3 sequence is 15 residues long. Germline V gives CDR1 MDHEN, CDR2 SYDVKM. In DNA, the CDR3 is TGTGCCAGCAGTTCCTGGACAATAGAAAAGGAAAAACTGTTTTTT. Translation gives CASSSWTIEKEKLFF.

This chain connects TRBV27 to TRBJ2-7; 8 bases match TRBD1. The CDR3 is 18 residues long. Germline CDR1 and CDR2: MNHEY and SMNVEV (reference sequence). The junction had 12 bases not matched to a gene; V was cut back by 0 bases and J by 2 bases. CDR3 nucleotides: TGTGCCAGCAGTTTATCCCGAATCGGACAGGGTACTACCTACGAGCAGTACTTC. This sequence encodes CASSLSRIGQGTTYEQYF.